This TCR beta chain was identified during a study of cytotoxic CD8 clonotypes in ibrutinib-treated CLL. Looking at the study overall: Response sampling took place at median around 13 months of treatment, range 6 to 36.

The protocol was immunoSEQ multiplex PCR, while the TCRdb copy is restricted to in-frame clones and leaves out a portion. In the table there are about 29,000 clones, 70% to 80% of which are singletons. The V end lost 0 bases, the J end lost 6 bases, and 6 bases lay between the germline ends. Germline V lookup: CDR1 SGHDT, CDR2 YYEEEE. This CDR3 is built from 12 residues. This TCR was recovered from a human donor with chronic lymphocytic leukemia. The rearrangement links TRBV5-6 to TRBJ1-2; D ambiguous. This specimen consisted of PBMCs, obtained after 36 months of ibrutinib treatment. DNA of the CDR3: TGTGCCAGCAGCTTGGGCCGGGATGGCTACACCTTC. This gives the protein CASSLGRDGYTF.